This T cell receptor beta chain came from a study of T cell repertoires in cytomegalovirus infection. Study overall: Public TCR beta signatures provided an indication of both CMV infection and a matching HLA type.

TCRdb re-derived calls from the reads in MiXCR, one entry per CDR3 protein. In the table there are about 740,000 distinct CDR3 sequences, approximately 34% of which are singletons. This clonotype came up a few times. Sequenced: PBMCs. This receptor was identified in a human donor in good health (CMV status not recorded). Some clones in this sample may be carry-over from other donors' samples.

CDR3 sequence: CASSFRLAGDYEQYF. The CDR3 DNA follows: TGTGCCAGCAGCTTCAGACTAGCGGGTGACTACGAGCAGTACTTC. The J gene is TRBJ2-7, the V gene TRBV7-8, with 10 bases lining up with TRBD2. Trimming at V came to 3 bases and at J to 3 bases, leaving 5 bases not matched to a gene. CDR3 size: 15 residues. Germline loops: CDR1 SGHVS, CDR2 FQNEAQ. The entire variable domain, with the rest obtained from reference TRBV7-8 and TRBJ2-7, is as follows: GAGVSQSPRYKVAKRGQDVALRCDPISGHVSLFWYQQALGQGPEFLTYFQNEAQLDKSGLPSDRFFAERPEGSVSTLKIQRTQQEDSAVYLCASSFRLAGDYEQYFGPGTRLTVT.